This T cell receptor (beta chain) was profiled in a study of cytomegalovirus exposure and HLA in healthy donors. The study ran its PCR with 60 Vbeta and 13 Jbeta primers. This table comes from immunoSEQ multiplex PCR, and its TCRdb copy is limited to in-frame clones, with some not included. The repertoire consists of about 150,000 clones, with approximately 80% occurring once and the leading ten covering approximately 2%. This CDR3 region has 12 residues. The V and J ends lost 5 bases and 10 bases, in that order; junction bases with no gene match: 5. From germline, CDR1 is MNHNY and CDR2 SVGAGI (reference sequence).

The sequenced sample consisted of PBMCs. The chain links TRBV6-6 to TRBJ2-1; 7 bases are shared with TRBD2. This receptor was identified in a man aged 30 to 45 in good health and CMV-seronegative. As DNA, the CDR3 is TGTGCCAGCAGTCAGACACTAGCGGAGCAGTTCTTC. It translates to CASSQTLAEQFF.